The present T cell receptor (beta chain) was sequenced within a study of T-cell reconstitution after alpha-beta-depleted transplantation in children. Study results and caveats: Expanded graft clones numbering several hundred reportedly gave rise to alpha-beta T cells about two months after transplant. Counts and diversity of T cells one year after transplant came mostly from newly produced T cells.

V was pared by 5 bases and J by 8 bases, with 15 bases between. The CDR3 loop spans 13 amino acids. Germline V lookup: CDR1 WSHSY, CDR2 SAAADI. This clonotype showed up just a few times. What it binds is unknown. A library of TCRbeta sequences, prepared with unique molecular identifiers, was generated. TCRdb used MiXCR to reprocess the PCR reads, holding one entry per CDR3 protein. The sample shows 900,000 or so distinct CDR3 sequences, about 15% of them seen only once. This sequence originates from a male patient between 10 and 17 years old who had a stem cell transplant for acute lymphoblastic leukemia, so the T cells may come from the graft donor. This chain connects TRBV10-2 to TRBJ2-5; tentative D call: TRBD2 (5 bases). The source was PBMCs, mostly from graft donor cells, collected 360 days after TCRalphabeta/CD19-depleted stem cell transplant. Here the CDR3 DNA reads TGCGCCAGCAGTCCCGGTGAGGGTATCACCCAGTACTTC. This sequence encodes CASSPGEGITQYF.